This is a list of T cell receptor beta chains from one sample in a study of neurological immune-mediated disorders. Each CDR3 protein gets one entry after TCRdb re-called the 5' RACE reads with MiXCR. In the table there are under 85,000 distinct CDR3 sequences, 10% to 13% of which are singletons. Sample: PBMCs. Receptors were obtained from a man aged 35 to 55 in good health. Both conserved end residues are part of each CDR3. A D gene is named only where the DNA matches it firmly. Size is stated for part of the rows, as once, few or many counts, or as a class when the clone is expanded.

v_call	j_call	clone_size	d_call	cdr3_nt	cdr3_aa
TRBV6-6	TRBJ2-1	many	TRBD2	TGTGCCAGCAGTTCCCAGCGGGGGGACTACAATGAGCAGTTCTTC	CASSSQRGDYNEQFF
TRBV7-2	TRBJ2-3	once	TRBD1	TGTTCTAGCAGCCAGGGGGCAGGTACGCAGTATTTT	CSSSQGAGTQYF
TRBV7-8	TRBJ2-7	many	TRBD1	TGTGCCAGCAGCTTCGAGACAGGGGCCGCCTACGAGCAGTACTTC	CASSFETGAAYEQYF
TRBV7-9	TRBJ2-7	many	.	TGTGCCAGCAGCCCCACGGGGTACAGGACAAGCTCCTACGAGCAGTACTTC	CASSPTGYRTSSYEQYF
TRBV15	TRBJ2-1	.	TRBD2	TGTGCCACCATCTCCCGCAGGCTAGCGGGCATGAGCCCCTACAATGAGCAGTTCTTC	CATISRRLAGMSPYNEQFF
TRBV12-3/TRBV12-4	TRBJ2-3	many	.	TGTGCCAGCAGTTTGCATAGCACAGATACGCAGTATTTT	CASSLHSTDTQYF
TRBV20-1	TRBJ2-1	many	TRBD2	TGCAGTGCTCAGAGCGGGGGAAGGAATGAGCAGTTCTTC	CSAQSGGRNEQFF
TRBV3-1	TRBJ2-1	many	.	TGTGCCAGCAGCTACTACAGGGGGGGGGTCAATGAGCAGTTCTTC	CASSYYRGGVNEQFF
TRBV5-1	TRBJ2-7	many	TRBD2	TGCGCCAGCAGCCTTGGGGGGGAGAGGACGACCTACGAGCAGTACTTC	CASSLGGERTTYEQYF
TRBV28	TRBJ2-3	many	TRBD2	TGTGCCAGCAGTTTATCGACTAGCGGGAGGGCCTTCGATACGCAGTATTTT	CASSLSTSGRAFDTQYF
TRBV12-3/TRBV12-4	TRBJ2-7	once	.	TGTGCCAGCAGTTTAGCGCGGGAGCAGTACTTC	CASSLAREQYF
TRBV27	TRBJ1-2	many	.	TGTGCCAGCAGTGATATCCCGGGAACCTATGGCTACACCTTC	CASSDIPGTYGYTF
TRBV6-1	TRBJ2-7	few	.	TGTGCCAGCAGTCGAAGGGGACTGGCGTACGAGCAGTACTTC	CASSRRGLAYEQYF
TRBV24-1	TRBJ2-5	many	.	TGTGCCACCAGTGATGCCCGGGACTTCCAAGAGACCCAGTACTTC	CATSDARDFQETQYF
TRBV18	TRBJ2-1	many	.	TGTGCCAGCTCACCATCACTCGCGGTTTCGGGCGATGAGCAGTTCTTC	CASSPSLAVSGDEQFF
TRBV9	TRBJ2-3	many	TRBD2	TGTGCCAGCAGCGTAGGGACTAGCGGCAGCACAGATACGCAGTATTTT	CASSVGTSGSTDTQYF
TRBV6-5	TRBJ1-2	many	.	TGTGCCAGCAGAACCGGGTCCAGGGACGATGGCTACACCTTC	CASRTGSRDDGYTF
TRBV12-3/TRBV12-4	TRBJ2-5	many	TRBD1	TGTGCCAGCAGTATTTGGGACAGGGAAGGAGGGGAGACCCAGTACTTC	CASSIWDREGGETQYF
TRBV12-5	TRBJ2-5	many	.	TGTGCTAGTGGTCCCCCCGCCCGGGAGCAGCAAGAGACCCAGTACTTC	CASGPPAREQQETQYF
TRBV6-5	TRBJ1-2	many	.	TGTGCCAACAGCCCGGAGTGGGGAGGCTACACCTTC	CANSPEWGGYTF
TRBV25-1	TRBJ1-6	.	.	TGTGCCAGCAGTGCAGTGGCGAGTTCACCCCTCCACTTT	CASSAVASSPLHF
TRBV5-1	TRBJ1-2	many	TRBD1	TGCGCCAGCAGCGGGGGACAGAGCTATGGCTACACCTTC	CASSGGQSYGYTF
TRBV12-3/TRBV12-4	TRBJ1-2	many	.	TGTGCCAGCAGTCCCCGGAGAGGGGAAGGGTACGGCTACACCTTC	CASSPRRGEGYGYTF
TRBV12-3/TRBV12-4	TRBJ2-3	many	TRBD2	TGTGCCAGCAGTTTTAGACTAGCCACAGATACGCAGTATTTT	CASSFRLATDTQYF
TRBV7-3	TRBJ2-2	many	TRBD1	TGTGCCAGCAGTTCCCCGGGACAGGGAAACACCGGGGAGCTGTTTTTT	CASSSPGQGNTGELFF
TRBV6-5	TRBJ2-3	many	TRBD2	TGTGCCAGCAGGAGCGGGAGGAAAGATACGCAGTATTTT	CASRSGRKDTQYF
TRBV12-3/TRBV12-4	TRBJ2-7	many	TRBD1	TGTGCCAGCAGTCGGGGGACAGGCAGCCCATTCTACGAGCAGTACTTC	CASSRGTGSPFYEQYF
TRBV7-8	TRBJ2-7	many	TRBD1	TGTGCCAGCAGCTCGGGGACAGGGGGCACCTACGAGCAGTACTTC	CASSSGTGGTYEQYF
TRBV12-3/TRBV12-4	TRBJ2-7	many	TRBD2	TGTGCCAGCAGTCCCCGACTAGCGGGGGACCCCTACGAGCAGTACTTC	CASSPRLAGDPYEQYF
TRBV5-5	TRBJ2-7	.	.	TGTGCCAGCAGCTTGGGGCCTGGGACACGAACCTACGAGCAGTACTTC	CASSLGPGTRTYEQYF
TRBV5-5	TRBJ2-4	many	.	TGTGCCAGCAGCTTGCCAGAAAACATTCAGTACTTC	CASSLPENIQYF
TRBV20-1	TRBJ2-7	many	.	TGCAGTGCTAGAGCCTGGAGCGGGCCCTCCTACGAGCAGTACTTC	CSARAWSGPSYEQYF
TRBV12-3/TRBV12-4	TRBJ2-5	.	TRBD2	TGTGCCAGCAGTTTAGCTCCCTTAGCGGGGGGCGGGAAGACCCAGTACTTC	CASSLAPLAGGGKTQYF
TRBV5-1	TRBJ2-3	many	.	TGCGCCAGCAGCTTTCAGGGGGGGCTGGGCACAGATACGCAGTATTTT	CASSFQGGLGTDTQYF
TRBV29-1	TRBJ1-2	many	.	TGCAGCGTTGAATGGAGGGGTTACACCTTC	CSVEWRGYTF
TRBV2	TRBJ2-3	many	TRBD2	TGTGCCAGCAGCAAACCACTAGCGGGGGGCGAGGGGGATACGCAGTATTTT	CASSKPLAGGEGDTQYF
TRBV5-1	TRBJ2-7	many	TRBD1	TGCGCCAGCAGCTTGGATACAGGGGGACCCTACGAGCAGTACTTC	CASSLDTGGPYEQYF
TRBV7-3	TRBJ2-1	many	.	TGTGCCAGCAGCTATTCACAGGGCAATGAGCAGTTCTTC	CASSYSQGNEQFF
TRBV6-5	TRBJ2-2	many	TRBD2	TGTGCCAGCCGAAAGGGAGGGATGGTGTTGGAGCTGTTTTTT	CASRKGGMVLELFF
TRBV6-5	TRBJ1-5	many	.	TGTGCCAGCAGCGGACAGCAAAATCAGCCCCAGCATTTT	CASSGQQNQPQHF
TRBV7-2	TRBJ2-1	many	TRBD2	TGTGCCAGCAGCCCGACTAGCGGGGGCCTCTACAATGAGCAGTTCTTC	CASSPTSGGLYNEQFF
TRBV6-2/TRBV6-3	TRBJ2-1	many	.	TGTGCCAGCAGTTCCTATCTAGGTAATGAGCAGTTCTTC	CASSSYLGNEQFF
TRBV5-1	TRBJ2-7	many	.	TGCGCCAGCAGCTTGGGTGGGGCCCCCTCCTACGAGCAGTACTTC	CASSLGGAPSYEQYF